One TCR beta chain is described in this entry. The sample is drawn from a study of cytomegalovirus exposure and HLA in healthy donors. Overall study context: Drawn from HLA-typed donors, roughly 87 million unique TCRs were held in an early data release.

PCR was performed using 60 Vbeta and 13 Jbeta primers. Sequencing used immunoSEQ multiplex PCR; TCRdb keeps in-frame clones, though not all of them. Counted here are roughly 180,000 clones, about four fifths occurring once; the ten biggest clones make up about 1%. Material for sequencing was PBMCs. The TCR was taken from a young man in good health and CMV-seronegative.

The CDR3 DNA sequence: TGTGCCAGCAGCGAAACAGGGGGCGGGGGCTATGGCTACACCTTC. Protein sequence: CASSETGGGGYGYTF. The chain recombines TRBV7-6 with TRBJ1-2; TRBD1 matches at 9 bases. The germline CDR1 and CDR2 sequences are SGHVS and FNYEAQ. The CDR3 runs 15 residues. Germline trimming cut 5 bases from V and 4 bases from J; bases unmatched to any gene: 8.